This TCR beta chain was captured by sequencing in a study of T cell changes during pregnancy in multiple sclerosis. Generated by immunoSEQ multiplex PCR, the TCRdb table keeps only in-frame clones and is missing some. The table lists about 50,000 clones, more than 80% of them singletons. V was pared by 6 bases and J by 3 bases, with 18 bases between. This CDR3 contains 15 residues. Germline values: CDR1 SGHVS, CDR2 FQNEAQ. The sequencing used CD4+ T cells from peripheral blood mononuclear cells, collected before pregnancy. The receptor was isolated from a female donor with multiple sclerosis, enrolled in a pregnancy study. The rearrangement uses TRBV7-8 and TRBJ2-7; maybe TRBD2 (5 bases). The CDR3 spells CASSLPRTRLYEQYF. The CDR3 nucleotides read TGTGCCAGCAGTCTTCCGCGGACTCGCCTCTACGAGCAGTACTTC.